This T cell receptor (beta chain) is drawn from a study of naive and memory T cell subsets. The beta constant-region primer was an equimolar mix of two oligonucleotides covering TRBC1 and TRBC2. Four rounds of PCR amplified the ligated cDNA using nested alpha and beta constant-region primers plus SP2. Using its own MiXCR run on the UMI-ligation and nested PCR reads, TCRdb lists one record per CDR3 protein. The repertoire includes tens of thousands of distinct CDR3 sequences, roughly 10% of them detected once, and approximately 0.14% sits in the top ten. This CDR3 is 13 amino acids long. V dropped 3 bases and J dropped 2 bases, with 7 bases sitting between them. CDR1 and CDR2 (germline): SGHTA, FQGNSA. As to this clonotype: The antigen is undetermined.

Study findings and constraints: Naive repertoires, especially CD8, held a few larger clonotypes, possibly memory cells re-expressing CD45RA.

Sequencing input: naive CD4+ T cells from blood. V is TRBV7-2 and J is TRBJ1-2; D gene uncertain. This receptor was taken from a human donor in good health. Written as DNA, the CDR3 is TGTGCCAGCAGCTTCCAGGAAAACTATGGCTACACCTTC. Translated: CASSFQENYGYTF.